This TCR beta chain comes out of a study of post-analysis software for immune sequencing data. Background on the study: Relapsing-remitting, secondary progressive and progressive-relapsing forms of multiple sclerosis all featured among disease courses.

The V end was cut by 1 base, the J end by 4 bases, with 14 bases between. Germline-derived CDR1 and CDR2 are SEHNR and FQNEAQ (reference sequence). This CDR3 has 15 residues. Worth noting for this clonotype: Its antigen is not identified.

Each TCR beta cDNA library carried unique molecular identifiers. It was from roughly 1 to 10 million T cells that about half a million cDNA molecules came. MiXCR was run by TCRdb on the PCR reads, yielding one entry per CDR3 protein. The data hold 800,000 to 950,000 distinct CDR3 sequences, with roughly 50% observed a single time. Broader study findings: About five TRBV segments occurring more often in patients than controls included TRBV5-6, TRBV5-1 and TRBV20-1. Those samples that were prepared in the same batch co-clustered strongly by F measure. Versus controls, multiple sclerosis patients showed significantly lower diversity (normalized Chao1).

Sequencing used blood. The receptor was derived from a girl aged 5-17 years with multiple sclerosis. This chain uses TRBV7-9 with TRBJ2-7; D not resolved. The chain's CDR3 is CASSLVKGWKYEQYF. CDR3 DNA: TGTGCCAGCAGCTTAGTCAAGGGCTGGAAGTACGAGCAGTACTTC.